This T cell receptor (beta chain) originates from a study of shared clonotypes between healthy human individuals. Regarding the study as a whole: The study found about 5% of naive CD4 clonotypes shared across a handful of donors. Only blood underwent sampling, and tissue repertoires likely differ.

In the sorted-subset replicate PCRs, 200 ng DNA, roughly 30,000 T cell genomes, was used. The table came from immunoSEQ multiplex PCR; TCRdb's copy has only in-frame clones and leaves some out. The sample shows hundreds of thousands of clones, roughly 72% of them seen only once. Germline V gene sequence: CDR1 MNHEY, CDR2 SVGAGI. The CDR3 extends over 15 amino acids. Trimming stripped 6 bases from V and 6 bases from J, with 18 bases between. Study donors comprised healthy, HIV-negative adults devoid of recent acute infection or vaccination. A note on this clone: Its antigen remains unidentified.

Sequencing used memory CD4+ T cells sorted from blood. The subset here: CD45RA-negative fraction. This sequence originates from a woman aged 25 to 39 in good health. J is TRBJ2-1 and V is TRBV6-5; D tentatively fits TRBD1 or TRBD2 (5 bases each). The CDR3 loop is CASSPSGSSGNEQFF. CDR3 DNA sequence: TGTGCCAGCAGCCCGTCAGGGAGTAGTGGCAATGAGCAGTTCTTC.